Following are 21 T cell receptor beta chains from one sample sequenced in a study of T cell changes during pregnancy in multiple sclerosis. Data came from immunoSEQ multiplex PCR; TCRdb stores just in-frame clones and leaves some out. The data show approximately 85,000 clones, approximately 90% seen once. This material consisted of peripheral blood, taken in the first trimester of pregnancy. All receptors derive from a female donor with multiple sclerosis, enrolled in a pregnancy study.

The chain employs TRBV11-3 and TRBJ2-7; tentatively, D is TRBD1 (5 bases). The V and J ends lost 2 bases and 5 bases respectively, with 16 bases between them. Looked up from germline, CDR1 is SGHNT and CDR2 is YENEEA. The CDR3 is 15 amino acids. The CDR3 loop reads CASSLTRQGRHEQYF. CDR3 sequence (DNA): TGTGCCAGCAGCTTAACTCGCCAGGGTAGACACGAGCAGTACTTC.

J is TRBJ1-2 and V is TRBV9, with TRBD1 matching 11 bases. V lost 0 bases to trimming and J lost 6 bases; unmatched junction nucleotides: 7. The CDR3 extends over 16 amino acids. Germline V gene data show CDR1 as SGDLS and CDR2 as YYNGEE. The CDR3 coding sequence is TGTGCCAGCAGCGTAGGGGACAGGGGGTTTAGCGATGGCTACACCTTC. Translated: CASSVGDRGFSDGYTF.

The chain carries TRBV19 and TRBJ1-3; TRBD1 is a possible D gene (6 bases). CDR1 is LNHDA and CDR2 is SQIVND in the germline V gene (reference sequence). The CDR3 length is 16 residues. Between the trimmed V and J ends, which lost 6 bases and 0 bases, there was a span of 15 bases. CDR3: CASSRIQGNSGNTIYF. CDR3 bases: TGTGCCAGTAGCCGAATACAGGGCAACTCTGGAAACACCATATATTTT.

This clone was seen a single time. The CDR3 loop is CASSALRDTIYF. CDR3 DNA: TGTGCCAGCAGCGCCCTCCGCGACACCATATATTTT. The chain carries TRBV9 and TRBJ1-3; D is uncertain. Trimming pared 3 bases from V and 8 bases from J, leaving 9 bases between. CDR3 length: 12 residues. The V gene's germline CDR1 is SGDLS and CDR2 YYNGEE.

This rearrangement joins TRBV7-6 to TRBJ2-1; D perhaps matches TRBD2 (5 bases). The CDR3 consists of 13 residues. Trimming pared 7 bases from V and 10 bases from J, leaving 17 bases between. Germline CDR1 reads SGHVS; CDR2 reads FNYEAQ. This chain's CDR3 is CASTHFGGTEQFF. Written as DNA, the CDR3 is TGTGCCAGCACCCACTTCGGAGGAACGGAGCAGTTCTTC.

The gene calls are TRBV11-2 and TRBJ2-7, with 9 bases fitting TRBD2. Germline V gene data show CDR1 as SGHAT and CDR2 as FQNNGV. J was trimmed by 0 bases and V by 3 bases; bases with no gene match: 6. The CDR3 length is 16 residues. In nucleotides, the CDR3 is TGTGCCAGCAGCTTTATCCTAGCGGGGTTCTCCTACGAGCAGTACTTC. As protein: CASSFILAGFSYEQYF.

V gene TRBV10-3 combines with J gene TRBJ1-2, with 11 positions matching TRBD1. Germline V gene lookup returns CDR1 ENHRY and CDR2 SYGVKD. This CDR3 spans 14 amino acids. The trim removed 6 bases at V and 3 bases at J, leaving 3 bases unmatched. The CDR3 bases are TGTGCCATCAGACGGACAGGGGGCGACTATGGCTACACCTTC. Its translation: CAIRRTGGDYGYTF.

This chain joins TRBV9 and TRBJ2-2; 8 bases are shared with TRBD1. This CDR3 comprises 17 residues. Germline trimming cut 2 bases from V and 4 bases from J; bases unmatched to any gene: 10. From germline, CDR1 is SGDLS and CDR2 YYNGEE. This CDR3 reads CASSVLTGTGVTGELFF. In DNA form, the CDR3 reads TGTGCCAGCAGCGTCTTGACCGGGACAGGTGTCACCGGGGAGCTGTTTTTT.

This clone turned up a few times. CDR3 sequence: CSVALNTEAFF. The CDR3 DNA reads as TGCAGCGTAGCCTTGAACACTGAAGCTTTCTTT. The V and J genes are TRBV29-1 and TRBJ1-1, with no clear D. This CDR3 has 11 amino acids. Germline CDR1 reads SQVTM; CDR2 reads ANQGSEA. Trimming stripped 6 bases from V and 0 bases from J, with 5 bases between.

This chain links TRBV6-6 with TRBJ1-4; the match to TRBD1 covers 7 bases. The V segment lost 6 bases and the J segment 3 bases; nucleotides outside the gene matches: 10. Germline V CDR1 and CDR2: MNHNY, SVGAGI (reference sequence). The CDR3 length is 16 residues. The CDR3 sequence is CASRLRGTEPNEKLFF. The CDR3 DNA reads TGTGCCAGCAGACTGAGGGGGACAGAACCTAATGAAAAACTGTTTTTT.

The chain has TRBV2 and TRBJ2-1; D might be TRBD2 (5 bases). CDR3 length equals 17 residues. With 1 base removed from V and 2 bases from J, the gap between germline ends came to 15 bases. Looked up from germline, CDR1 is SNHLY and CDR2 is FYNNEI. CDR3 DNA sequence: TGTGCCAGCAGTGAAGTTTTTGTGGGAGCTACCTACAATGAGCAGTTCTTC. Translation: CASSEVFVGATYNEQFF. The full variable domain, in which reference TRBV2 and TRBJ2-1 provide the parts outside the CDR3, is EPEVTQTPSHQVTQMGQEVILRCVPISNHLYFYWYRQILGQKVEFLVSFYNNEISEKSEIFDDQFSVERPDGSNFTLKIRSTKLEDSAMYFCASSEVFVGATYNEQFFGPGTRLTVL.

The chain recombines TRBV6-5 with TRBJ1-2, with unresolved D. CDR3 size: 14 residues. Trimming shortened V by 2 bases and J by 2 bases, and 9 bases separated the two germline ends. The germline CDR1 and CDR2 sequences are MNHEY and SVGAGI. This CDR3 reads CASSYTGLNYGYTF. CDR3 nucleotide sequence: TGTGCCAGCAGTTACACGGGTCTAAACTATGGCTACACCTTC.

The chain joins TRBV2 to TRBJ1-2; D possibly corresponds to TRBD1 (6 bases). This CDR3 region has 15 residues. V was clipped by 7 bases and J by 1 base, with 16 bases between them. In germline, CDR1 is SNHLY, CDR2 FYNNEI. The DNA of the CDR3 is TGTGCCAGCACTATATCCAGGGGAAATAACTATGGCTACACCTTC. Translation gives CASTISRGNNYGYTF.

The chain employs TRBV28 and TRBJ2-7; TRBD2 is a possible D gene (5 bases). CDR3 length: 15 amino acids. Germline V gene sequence: CDR1 MDHEN, CDR2 SYDVKM. Trimming stripped 6 bases from V and 0 bases from J, with 15 bases between. The CDR3 nucleotides are TGTGCCAGCAGACCCGGGCGGGCGCGCTCCTACGAGCAGTACTTC. Translation: CASRPGRARSYEQYF. Using reference TRBV28 and TRBJ2-7 for the parts outside the CDR3, the full variable domain is DVKVTQSSRYLVKRTGEKVFLECVQDMDHENMFWYRQDPGLGLRLIYFSYDVKMKEKGDIPEGYSVSREKKERFSLILESASTNQTSMYLCASRPGRARSYEQYFGPGTRLTVT.

The genes are TRBV30 and TRBJ2-7; TRBD2 might be the D (6 bases). V was shortened by 6 bases and J by 6 bases, with 21 bases between the two germline ends. The CDR3 runs to 14 residues. Germline CDR1 and CDR2: GTSNPN and SVGIG (reference sequence). CDR3 DNA: TGTGCCTGCCAAAAGGCCGGGGACTCCGGCGAGCAGTACTTC. Translating it yields CACQKAGDSGEQYF. The whole variable domain, remainder taken from reference TRBV30 and TRBJ2-7, is SQTIHQWPATLVQPVGSPLSLECTVEGTSNPNLYWYRQAAGRGLQLLFYSVGIGQISSEVPQNLSASRPQDRQFILSSKKLLLSDSGFYLCACQKAGDSGEQYFGPGTRLTVT.

This rearrangement joins TRBV5-4 to TRBJ2-2; perhaps TRBD1 as D (8 bases). The V end was cut by 3 bases, the J end by 5 bases, with 17 bases between. CDR3 length equals 16 residues. Germline lookup yields CDR1 SGHNT and CDR2 YYREEE (reference sequence). In DNA, the CDR3 is TGTGCCAGCAGCTCGGGGGGACAGGCCTTGACCGGGGAGCTGTTTTTT. Protein: CASSSGGQALTGELFF.

This clone has only a few counts. Different DNA sequences within this sample yield the same CDR3. CDR3 sequence reads: CASSLARGTGGRNEQFF. DNA of the CDR3: TGTGCCAGCAGCTTAGCGCGGGGGACAGGGGGACGCAATGAGCAGTTCTTC. The chain combines TRBV7-2 with TRBJ2-1, with 11 bases matching TRBD1. Germline trimming cut 0 bases from V and 6 bases from J; bases unmatched to any gene: 7. The germline gives CDR1 SGHTA, CDR2 FQGNSA. CDR3 length: 17 amino acids.

This clone appeared a few times. V usage is TRBV27 and J usage is TRBJ2-7; 7 bases are shared with TRBD1. The ends lost 2 bases at V and 5 bases at J; junction bases unmatched: 3. This CDR3 is built from 13 residues. Germline assignment: CDR1 MNHEY and CDR2 SMNVEV (reference sequence). The CDR3 is CASSLNRGHEQYF. Written as DNA, the CDR3 is TGTGCCAGCAGTTTAAACAGGGGCCACGAGCAGTACTTC.

V gene TRBV27 combines with J gene TRBJ2-1; a weak D match, TRBD2 (7 bases). The CDR3 spans 13 residues. Trimming shortened V by 3 bases and J by 6 bases, and 9 bases separated the two germline ends. CDR1 is MNHEY, CDR2 SMNVEV, per germline (reference sequence). The CDR3 spells CASSFGGRNEQFF. The CDR3 DNA reads TGTGCCAGCAGTTTCGGGGGGCGCAATGAGCAGTTCTTC.

The chain is built from TRBV27 and TRBJ1-2; 10 bases are a match to TRBD1. With 5 bases clipped from V and 5 bases from J, the junction kept 8 bases outside the gene matches. The CDR3 is 15 amino acids. Germline V gene lookup returns CDR1 MNHEY and CDR2 SMNVEV (reference sequence). CDR3 coding DNA: TGTGCCAGCAGTCGACGGACAGGGGGGTTATATGGCTACACCTTC. Translated: CASSRRTGGLYGYTF.

A single count supports this clone. The rearrangement uses TRBV5-1 and TRBJ2-3, with TRBD2 as a possible D gene (6 bases). The CDR3 totals 16 residues. Germline CDR1 is SGHRS and CDR2 is YFSETQ. Deletions cut 6 bases from V and 0 bases from J, with 17 bases between. The CDR3 is CASNSDGRTSTDTQYF. Here the CDR3 DNA reads TGCGCCAGCAACAGCGACGGGAGAACTAGCACAGATACGCAGTATTTT. The full variable domain, its missing parts supplied by reference TRBV5-1 and TRBJ2-3, is KAGVTQTPRYLIKTRGQQVTLSCSPISGHRSVSWYQQTPGQGLQFLFEYFSETQRNKGNFPGRFSGRQFSNSRSEMNVSTLELGDSALYLCASNSDGRTSTDTQYFGPGTRLTVL.